The present TCR beta chain was sequenced within a study of OX40 agonist ivuxolimab in advanced cancers. Turning to the study itself: Given to patients was ivuxolimab, an agonistic anti-OX40 (CD134) antibody. A male proportion of more than 75% was recorded, with mean age 60 years and range about 20 to 85. Whole-study findings and limits: More expanded clones were found, on average, in CD8+ than in CD4+ T cells. Clonal expansion from baseline to week 6 occurred in both CD4+ and CD8+ T cells.

Here immunoSEQ multiplex PCR was the method, and the copy in TCRdb shows in-frame clones only, minus some. Here the sample spans tens of thousands of clones, around 80% being singletons. Points on this clone: Antigen: not known.

The CDR3 has 15 residues. V lost 6 bases and J lost 2; bases outside the gene matches: 4. Germline assignment: CDR1 LNHNV and CDR2 YYDKDF (reference sequence). This chain joins TRBV15 and TRBJ2-3, with 11 bases matching TRBD2. This TCR was sampled from an adult with an advanced solid tumor such as melanoma, head and neck, liver or kidney cancer. Specimen: CD4+ or CD8+ T cells sorted from blood, collected in a trial of the OX40 agonist ivuxolimab. The CDR3, as DNA: TGTGCCACCAGGGGGACTAGCGGATACACAGATACGCAGTATTTT. Its translation is CATRGTSGYTDTQYF.